What follows are 8 T cell receptor beta chains derived from one specimen sequenced in a study of blood T cell repertoires in COVID-19. The repertoire was sequenced with immunoSEQ multiplex PCR; TCRdb's copy has only in-frame clones and lacks some. This sample yields some 110,000 clones, of which around four fifths are seen a single time; approximately 0.76% belongs to the top ten. Sequencing was done on a sample of peripheral blood. The receptors shown here come from a woman in her seventies with acute or convalescent COVID-19.

Many counts were recorded for this clone. The gene calls are TRBV4-1 and TRBJ1-2; 9 nucleotides line up with TRBD1. Germline lookup yields CDR1 MGHRA and CDR2 YSYEKL. Trimming took 4 bases from V and 5 from J; bases not matched to a gene: 8. CDR3 length: 15 residues. In DNA, the CDR3 is TGCGCCAGCAGCCCCTACGGGACAGGGTGGTATGGCTACACCTTC. Protein product: CASSPYGTGWYGYTF.

V and J are TRBV5-3 and TRBJ1-6, with a possible D match to TRBD1 (6 bases). TRBV5-3 is an ORF, and what it does is uncertain. V lost 0 bases to trimming and J lost 5 bases, with 21 bases between them. The CDR3 is 19 amino acids. CDR3 sequence reads: CARSLVVTGHPAHNSPLHF. CDR3 coding DNA: TGTGCCAGAAGCTTGGTAGTTACGGGACATCCAGCTCATAATTCACCCCTCCACTTT.

The V call is TRBV6-5, the J call TRBJ1-4; possibly TRBD1 for D (6 bases). V dropped 5 bases and J dropped 5 bases, with 12 bases sitting between them. The CDR3 is made up of 14 amino acids. Looked up from germline, CDR1 is MNHEY and CDR2 is SVGAGI. The DNA for the CDR3 is TGTGCCAGCAGTAGGGACACCCCAAATGAAAAACTGTTTTTT. Protein: CASSRDTPNEKLFF.

The chain employs TRBV2 and TRBJ1-2, with a possible D match to TRBD1 (6 bases). The CDR3 is 15 residues long. From germline, CDR1 is SNHLY and CDR2 FYNNEI. The V end lost 1 base, the J end lost 8 bases, and 17 bases lay between the germline ends. DNA for the CDR3: TGTGCCAGCAGTGAAGTCAGGGGAACCGGTCAGGGCTACACCTTC. Protein: CASSEVRGTGQGYTF.

The J gene is TRBJ1-4, the V gene TRBV4-1; weak D call: TRBD1 (5 bases). CDR1 and CDR2 from the germline V gene are MGHRA and YSYEKL. The CDR3 consists of 17 residues. Trimming removed 4 bases at V and 3 bases at J, with 18 bases between. The CDR3 DNA sequence: TGCGCCAGCAGCCCCCTGGGGCAGGGTAGGCCTAATGAAAAACTGTTTTTT. The encoded protein is CASSPLGQGRPNEKLFF.

Only a few counts were recorded for this clone. The rearrangement uses TRBV5-1 and TRBJ2-1; 10 bases match TRBD1. The V and J ends lost 3 bases and 8 bases, in that order; junction bases with no gene match: 14. This CDR3 is built from 17 residues. Germline V gene sequence: CDR1 SGHRS, CDR2 YFSETQ. The CDR3 loop reads CASSSLPTGGASDEQFF. The DNA of the CDR3 is TGCGCCAGCAGCTCCCTACCGACAGGGGGCGCTTCAGATGAGCAGTTCTTC.

V and J are TRBV12-3 or TRBV12-4 and TRBJ2-5; D is unclear. The CDR3 has 13 amino acids. V dropped 2 bases and J dropped 3 bases, with 7 bases sitting between them. The CDR3 region is CASSLLTEETQYF. Here the CDR3 DNA reads TGTGCCAGCAGTTTACTAACGGAAGAGACCCAGTACTTC.

This chain links TRBV5-1 with TRBJ2-2; the match to TRBD2 covers 10 bases. The CDR3 runs 17 residues. Unmatched junction bases numbered 10, after V lost 3 bases and J lost 5 bases. Germline V gene data show CDR1 as SGHRS and CDR2 as YFSETQ. The CDR3 bases are TGCGCCAGCAGCTCTCGGGCTAGCGGGGGCCAAACCGGGGAGCTGTTTTTT. Translation gives CASSSRASGGQTGELFF.